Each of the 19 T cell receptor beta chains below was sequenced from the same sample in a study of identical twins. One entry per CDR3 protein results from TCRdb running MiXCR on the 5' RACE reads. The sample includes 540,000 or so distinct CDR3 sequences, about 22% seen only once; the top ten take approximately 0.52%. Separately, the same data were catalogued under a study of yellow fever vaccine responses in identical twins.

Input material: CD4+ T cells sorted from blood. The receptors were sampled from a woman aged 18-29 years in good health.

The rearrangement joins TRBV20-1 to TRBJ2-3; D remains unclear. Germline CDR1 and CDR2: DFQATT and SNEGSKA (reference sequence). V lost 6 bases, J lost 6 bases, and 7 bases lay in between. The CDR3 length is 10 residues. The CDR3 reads CSASIDTQYF. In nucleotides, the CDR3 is TGCAGTGCCAGCATCGATACGCAGTATTTT.

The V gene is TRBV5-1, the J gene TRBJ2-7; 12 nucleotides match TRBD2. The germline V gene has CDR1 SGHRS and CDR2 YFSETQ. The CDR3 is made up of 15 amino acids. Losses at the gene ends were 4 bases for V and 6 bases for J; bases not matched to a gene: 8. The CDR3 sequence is CASSTLTSGSGEQYF. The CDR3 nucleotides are TGCGCCAGCAGCACCCTGACTAGCGGGAGTGGCGAGCAGTACTTC.

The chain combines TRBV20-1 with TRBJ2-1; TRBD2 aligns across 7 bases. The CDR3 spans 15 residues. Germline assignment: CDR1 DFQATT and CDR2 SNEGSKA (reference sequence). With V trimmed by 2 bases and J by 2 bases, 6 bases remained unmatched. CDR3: CSARSLAETYNEQFF. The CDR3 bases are TGCAGTGCTAGATCCCTAGCGGAGACCTACAATGAGCAGTTCTTC.

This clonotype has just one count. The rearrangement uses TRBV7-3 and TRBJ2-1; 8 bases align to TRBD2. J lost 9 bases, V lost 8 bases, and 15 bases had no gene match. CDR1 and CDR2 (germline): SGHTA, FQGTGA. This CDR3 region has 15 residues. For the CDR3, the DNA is TGTGCCAGCCTGATGGAAGCGGGAGTTTATAGTGAGCAGTTCTTC. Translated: CASLMEAGVYSEQFF.

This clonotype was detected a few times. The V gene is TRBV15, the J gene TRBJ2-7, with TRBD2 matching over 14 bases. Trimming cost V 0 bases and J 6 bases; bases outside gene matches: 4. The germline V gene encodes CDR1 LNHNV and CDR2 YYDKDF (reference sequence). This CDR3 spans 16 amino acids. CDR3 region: CATSRDPGLAGGEQYF. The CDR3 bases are TGTGCCACCAGCAGAGATCCCGGACTAGCGGGAGGCGAGCAGTACTTC.

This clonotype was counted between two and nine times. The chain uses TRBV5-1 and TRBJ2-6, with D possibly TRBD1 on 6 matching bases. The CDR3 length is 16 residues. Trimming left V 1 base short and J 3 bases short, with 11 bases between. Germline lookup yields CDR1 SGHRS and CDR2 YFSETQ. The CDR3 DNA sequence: TGCGCCAGCAGCTTGACCACAGGGTTTGGGGCCAACGTCCTGACTTTC. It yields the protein CASSLTTGFGANVLTF. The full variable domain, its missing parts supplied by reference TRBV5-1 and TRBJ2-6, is KAGVTQTPRYLIKTRGQQVTLSCSPISGHRSVSWYQQTPGQGLQFLFEYFSETQRNKGNFPGRFSGRQFSNSRSEMNVSTLELGDSALYLCASSLTTGFGANVLTFGAGSRLTVL.

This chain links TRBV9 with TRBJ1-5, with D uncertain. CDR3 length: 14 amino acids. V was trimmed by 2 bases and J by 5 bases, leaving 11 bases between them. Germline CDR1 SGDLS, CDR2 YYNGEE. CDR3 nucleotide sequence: TGTGCCAGCAGCGTTCAACGCCAGCATCAGCCCCAGCATTTT. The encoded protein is CASSVQRQHQPQHF.

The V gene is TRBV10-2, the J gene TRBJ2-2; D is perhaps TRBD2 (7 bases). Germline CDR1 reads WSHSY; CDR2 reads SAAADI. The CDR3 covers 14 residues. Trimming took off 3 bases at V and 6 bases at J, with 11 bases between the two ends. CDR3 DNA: TGCGCCAGCAGTGAAAGGGGGGGCCCCGGGGAGCTGTTTTTT. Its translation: CASSERGGPGELFF.

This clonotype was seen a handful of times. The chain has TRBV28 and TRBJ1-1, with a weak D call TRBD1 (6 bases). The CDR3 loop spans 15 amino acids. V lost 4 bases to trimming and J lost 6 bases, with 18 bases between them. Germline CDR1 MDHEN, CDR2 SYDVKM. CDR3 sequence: CASSSARTGIAEAFF. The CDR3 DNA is TGTGCCAGCAGTTCTGCCCGTACAGGGATCGCTGAAGCTTTCTTT.

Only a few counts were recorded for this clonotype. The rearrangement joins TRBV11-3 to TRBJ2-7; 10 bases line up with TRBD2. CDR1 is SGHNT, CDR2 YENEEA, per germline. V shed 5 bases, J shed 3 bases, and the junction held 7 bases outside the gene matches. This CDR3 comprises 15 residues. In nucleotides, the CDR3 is TGTGCCAGCAGCCAGCGGGCTAGCGGGAGCTACGAGCAGTACTTC. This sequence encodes CASSQRASGSYEQYF.

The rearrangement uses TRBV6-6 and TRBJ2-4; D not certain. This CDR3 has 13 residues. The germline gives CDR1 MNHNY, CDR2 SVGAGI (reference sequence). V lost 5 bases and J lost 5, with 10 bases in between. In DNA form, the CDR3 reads TGTGCCAGCAGTGCTGGGTGGGAAAACATTCAGTACTTC. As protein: CASSAGWENIQYF.

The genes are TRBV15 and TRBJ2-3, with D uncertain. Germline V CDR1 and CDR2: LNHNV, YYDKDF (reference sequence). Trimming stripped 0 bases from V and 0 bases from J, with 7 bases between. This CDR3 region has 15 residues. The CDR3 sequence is CATSRDSISTDTQYF. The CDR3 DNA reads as TGTGCCACCAGCAGAGACAGCATCAGCACAGATACGCAGTATTTT.

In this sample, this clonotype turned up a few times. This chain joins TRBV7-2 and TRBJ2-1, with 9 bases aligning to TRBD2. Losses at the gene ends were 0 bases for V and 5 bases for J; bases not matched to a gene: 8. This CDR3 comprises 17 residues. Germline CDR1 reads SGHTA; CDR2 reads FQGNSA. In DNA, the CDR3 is TGTGCCAGCAGCTTAGCTAGCGCGGGGGGGGGGCACAATGAGCAGTTCTTC. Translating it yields CASSLASAGGGHNEQFF.

The CDR3 reads CSARGQGRDYGYTF. The CDR3 nucleotides read TGCAGTGCTAGAGGACAGGGAAGGGACTATGGCTACACCTTC. J is TRBJ1-2 and V is TRBV20-1; 7 bases fit TRBD1. The CDR3 runs to 14 residues. Germline lookup yields CDR1 DFQATT and CDR2 SNEGSKA (reference sequence). Losses at the gene ends were 1 base for V and 3 bases for J; bases not matched to a gene: 5.

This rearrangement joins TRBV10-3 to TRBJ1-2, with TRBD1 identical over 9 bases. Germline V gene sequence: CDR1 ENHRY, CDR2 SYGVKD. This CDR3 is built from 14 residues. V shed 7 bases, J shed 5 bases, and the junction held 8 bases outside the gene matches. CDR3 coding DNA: TGTGCCATCAAGTCGGGACAGGGAAAGTATGGCTACACCTTC. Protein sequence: CAIKSGQGKYGYTF.

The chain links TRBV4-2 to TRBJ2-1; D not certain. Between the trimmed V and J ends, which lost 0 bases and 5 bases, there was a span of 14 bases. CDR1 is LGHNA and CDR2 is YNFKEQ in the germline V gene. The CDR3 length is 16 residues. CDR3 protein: CASSQEFGASHNEQFF. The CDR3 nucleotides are TGTGCCAGCAGCCAAGAGTTCGGAGCGTCCCACAATGAGCAGTTCTTC.

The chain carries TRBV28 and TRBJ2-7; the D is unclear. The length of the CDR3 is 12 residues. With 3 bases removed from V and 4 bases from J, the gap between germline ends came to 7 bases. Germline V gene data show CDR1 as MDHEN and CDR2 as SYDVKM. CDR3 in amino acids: CASSFRRYEQYF. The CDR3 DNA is TGTGCCAGCAGTTTCCGCAGGTACGAGCAGTACTTC.

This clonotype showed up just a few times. Written as DNA, the CDR3 is TGCAGTGCCCCACCTTTAGCGTCTTTAGGAGATACGCAGTATTTT. Translation gives CSAPPLASLGDTQYF. The rearrangement uses TRBV20-1 and TRBJ2-3; possible D gene TRBD2, 5 bases. V dropped 6 bases and J dropped 5 bases, with 21 bases sitting between them. This CDR3 is 15 amino acids long. The germline V gene has CDR1 DFQATT and CDR2 SNEGSKA (reference sequence).

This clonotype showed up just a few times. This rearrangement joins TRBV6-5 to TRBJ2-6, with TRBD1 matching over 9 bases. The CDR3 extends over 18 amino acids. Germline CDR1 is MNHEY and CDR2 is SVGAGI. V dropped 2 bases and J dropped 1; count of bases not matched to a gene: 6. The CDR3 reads CASSYLYGQGSGANVLTF. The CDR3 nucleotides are TGTGCCAGCAGTTACCTCTATGGACAGGGGTCTGGGGCCAACGTCCTGACTTTC.